Below, one T cell receptor (beta chain) is given with its context. Its antigen remains unidentified. A much larger clone differs by one base, so this may be a read error. This specimen belongs to a study of regulatory T cells in long-lasting Graves disease. For the study at large: The study enrolled newly diagnosed Graves' patients on antithyroid drugs under 3 months. Points from the study as a whole: What was studied was peripheral blood only, and not thyroid tissue.

Arm-PCR of CDR3 regions and iRepertoire HTBI primers were used to build TCR beta libraries. TCRdb re-analysed the multiplex PCR reads in MiXCR, keeping a single row per CDR3 protein. The sample contains hundreds of thousands of distinct CDR3 sequences, 16% of which appear only once. Losses at the gene ends were 3 bases for V and 0 bases for J; bases not matched to a gene: 2. The length of the CDR3 is 15 residues. Germline V gene data show CDR1 as MNHEY and CDR2 as SMNVEV (reference sequence). Regarding time point: newly diagnosed GD, antithyroid drugs for less than 3 months. PBMC RNA served as the TCR library source. Roughly 9.8 milliliters of peripheral blood went into EDTA tubes. These data were likewise used in another study, on T cells in Graves' hyperthyroidism and ophthalmopathy. That work contributes: For the diagnoses, clinical symptoms, serum thyroxine and TRAb, thyroid ultrasound and orbital computed tomography were used.

This specimen consisted of peripheral blood mononuclear cells (PBMCs), obtained at new diagnosis, from a patient treated with antithyroid drugs. This receptor was obtained from a young woman with Graves disease. The rearrangement links TRBV27 to TRBJ2-1, with 7 bases matching TRBD1. CDR3 nucleotide sequence: TGTGCCAGCAGTTTCCGGGACAGCTCCTACAATGAGCAGTTCTTC. Its translation: CASSFRDSSYNEQFF.